These T cell receptor beta chains were read from a single sample in a study of OX40 agonist ivuxolimab in advanced cancers. The table came from immunoSEQ multiplex PCR; TCRdb's copy has only in-frame clones and leaves some out. The sample has about 85,000 clones, about 81% seen once. The source was CD4+ or CD8+ T cells sorted from blood, collected in a trial of the OX40 agonist ivuxolimab. The receptors derive from an adult with an advanced solid tumor such as melanoma, head and neck, liver or kidney cancer. Both conserved end residues are part of each CDR3. The D gene is left open where the match is weak. A row's size may be missing; if present it is once, few, many or a size class.

size: NA; D: NA; V: TRBV7-9; J: TRBJ2-3; CDR3: CASSPTAQGTDTQYF; DNA: TGTGCCAGCAGCCCGACCGCGCAGGGCACAGATACGCAGTATTTT
size: NA; D: NA; V: TRBV10-3; J: TRBJ1-1; CDR3: CAMRELNTEAFF; DNA: TGTGCCATGAGAGAGTTGAACACTGAAGCTTTCTTT
size: NA; D: TRBD1; V: TRBV19; J: TRBJ2-2; CDR3: CASSMTGSTGELFF; DNA: TGTGCCAGTAGTATGACAGGGAGCACCGGGGAGCTGTTTTTT
size: few; D: TRBD1; V: TRBV2; J: TRBJ1-5; CDR3: CASSLQGAYQPQHF; DNA: TGTGCCAGCAGTCTACAGGGGGCTTATCAGCCCCAGCATTTT
size: NA; D: TRBD1; V: TRBV7-9; J: TRBJ2-5; CDR3: CASSLEGQRQETQYF; DNA: TGTGCCAGCAGCTTAGAGGGACAGCGGCAAGAGACCCAGTACTTC
size: NA; D: NA; V: TRBV7-9; J: TRBJ2-5; CDR3: CASSSLGSETQYF; DNA: TGTGCCAGCAGCAGCCTTGGGTCAGAGACCCAGTACTTC
size: NA; D: NA; V: TRBV27; J: TRBJ1-1; CDR3: CASRDNRGVNTEAFF; DNA: TGTGCCAGCAGAGATAACAGAGGGGTGAACACTGAAGCTTTCTTT
size: NA; D: NA; V: TRBV18; J: TRBJ1-5; CDR3: CASSRESSNQPQHF; DNA: TGTGCCAGCTCACGGGAAAGTAGCAATCAGCCCCAGCATTTT
size: NA; D: TRBD2; V: TRBV28; J: TRBJ2-7; CDR3: CASSFSGREGSSYEQYF; DNA: TGTGCCAGCAGTTTTTCTGGGCGGGAGGGCAGCTCCTACGAGCAGTACTTC
size: NA; D: NA; V: TRBV7-9; J: TRBJ1-5; CDR3: CASSLGPSNQPQHF; DNA: TGTGCCAGCAGCTTAGGGCCGAGCAATCAGCCCCAGCATTTT
size: NA; D: TRBD2; V: TRBV5-6; J: TRBJ2-1; CDR3: CASSFPSGDRTEQFF; DNA: TGTGCCAGCAGCTTTCCTAGCGGGGATCGTACTGAGCAGTTCTTC
size: NA; D: NA; V: TRBV9; J: TRBJ1-5; CDR3: CASSVGLDSNQPQHF; DNA: TGTGCCAGCAGCGTAGGTCTTGATAGCAATCAGCCCCAGCATTTT
size: NA; D: NA; V: TRBV6-5; J: TRBJ2-5; CDR3: CASSYGGAVYETQYF; DNA: TGTGCCAGCAGTTACGGTGGCGCCGTTTATGAGACCCAGTACTTC
size: NA; D: TRBD1; V: TRBV7-2; J: TRBJ1-3; CDR3: CASSLVGQGSSGNTIYF; DNA: TGTGCCAGCAGCTTAGTGGGACAGGGGAGCTCTGGAAACACCATATATTTT
size: NA; D: NA; V: TRBV14; J: TRBJ1-4; CDR3: CASSRGRSTNEKLFF; DNA: TGTGCCAGCAGCCGGGGACGTTCAACTAATGAAAAACTGTTTTTT
size: NA; D: NA; V: TRBV28; J: TRBJ1-3; CDR3: CASSYQGVSGNTIYF; DNA: TGTGCCAGCAGCTATCAGGGAGTCTCTGGAAACACCATATATTTT
size: NA; D: TRBD2; V: TRBV5-4; J: TRBJ2-2; CDR3: CASSLGTSSGELFF; DNA: TGTGCCAGCAGCTTGGGGACTAGTTCCGGGGAGCTGTTTTTT
size: few; D: NA; V: TRBV2; J: TRBJ2-7; CDR3: CASSGQEYEQYF; DNA: TGTGCCAGCAGTGGACAGGAGTACGAGCAGTACTTC